Below are 17 T cell receptor beta chains sequenced from a single sample in a study of shared clonotypes between healthy human individuals. The repertoire was sequenced with immunoSEQ multiplex PCR; TCRdb's copy has only in-frame clones and lacks some. Of some 2,100,000 clones detected, roughly 91% appear once; the ten largest clones hold under 2%. CD8 cells classed as naive were CD45RO-negative and positively selected for CCR7, excluding terminally differentiated effector memory CD45RA+ cells. Sequencing used naive CD8+ T cells from PBMCs. Receptors originate from a man younger than 30 in good health. Some clones in this sample may be carry-over from other donors' samples.

The chain combines TRBV28 with TRBJ2-2, with D perhaps TRBD2 (5 bases). Trimming took off 6 bases at V and 4 bases at J, with 18 bases between the two ends. The CDR3 runs 16 residues. CDR1 and CDR2 from the germline V gene are MDHEN and SYDVKM. The CDR3: CASSRMGGWVTGELFF. The CDR3 DNA reads as TGTGCCAGCAGCCGGATGGGCGGGTGGGTCACCGGGGAGCTGTTTTTT.

On this clone itself: In the same sample, other DNA sequences code for this CDR3. This chain joins TRBV27 and TRBJ2-7; D gene unclear. The length of the CDR3 is 12 residues. Per the germline V gene, CDR1 is MNHEY and CDR2 is SMNVEV (reference sequence). V lost 5 bases to trimming and J lost 3 bases, with 8 bases between them. The CDR3 region is CASSSPSYEQYF. The CDR3 DNA sequence: TGTGCCAGCAGTAGTCCTAGCTACGAGCAGTACTTC.

Points on this clone: This CDR3 is also generated by other DNA sequences in the sample. The chain joins TRBV27 to TRBJ2-1, with TRBD2 identical over 9 bases. The V and J ends lost 3 bases and 4 bases, in that order; junction bases with no gene match: 4. The CDR3 consists of 15 residues. Germline V CDR1 and CDR2: MNHEY, SMNVEV (reference sequence). CDR3 sequence (DNA): TGTGCCAGCAGTTTTAGCGGGAGTTGGTACAATGAGCAGTTCTTC. Translating it yields CASSFSGSWYNEQFF.

The chain uses TRBV5-1 and TRBJ1-2; TRBD1 aligns across 7 bases. The V gene's germline CDR1 is SGHRS and CDR2 YFSETQ. Losses at the gene ends were 5 bases for V and 3 bases for J; bases not matched to a gene: 7. This CDR3 region has 14 residues. Written as DNA, the CDR3 is TGCGCCAGCAGTCCAATCGGGACAGACTATGGCTACACCTTC. Translated: CASSPIGTDYGYTF.

The chain carries TRBV19 and TRBJ2-7; 15 nucleotides match TRBD2. V was pared by 5 bases and J by 4 bases, with 3 bases of the junction left unmatched. Germline values: CDR1 LNHDA, CDR2 SQIVND (reference sequence). CDR3 length: 15 amino acids. The CDR3 loop is CASSAGLAGGYEQYF. CDR3 DNA: TGTGCCAGTAGTGCGGGACTAGCGGGAGGTTACGAGCAGTACTTC.

Points on this clone: Possible read error: a much larger clone is one base away. The chain employs TRBV7-8 and TRBJ1-1; D gene ambiguous. Germline CDR1 is SGHVS and CDR2 is FQNEAQ. Trimming removed 2 bases from V and 6 bases from J, with 4 bases in between. This CDR3 comprises 11 residues. CDR3 region: CASSLRAEAFF. In DNA, the CDR3 is TGTGCCAGCAGCTTAAGGGCTGAAGCTTTCTTT.

The chain recombines TRBV9 with TRBJ2-1; TRBD2 agrees at 9 bases. Germline CDR1 reads SGDLS; CDR2 reads YYNGEE. The CDR3 is 16 amino acids. With 0 bases clipped from V and 7 bases from J, the junction kept 8 bases outside the gene matches. CDR3 DNA: TGTGCCAGCAGCGTAGTTTCAGCGGGAGGTAAAAATGAGCAGTTCTTC. Translated: CASSVVSAGGKNEQFF.

This chain joins TRBV7-9 and TRBJ2-7; D is unclear. This CDR3 has 14 residues. V lost 2 bases, J lost 5 bases, and 13 bases lay in between. Germline V lookup: CDR1 SEHNR, CDR2 FQNEAQ (reference sequence). The CDR3 DNA sequence: TGTGCCAGCAGCTTACCGATCCTGAACCACGAGCAGTACTTC. This translates into CASSLPILNHEQYF.

J is TRBJ1-2 and V is TRBV9; a weak D match, TRBD1 (6 bases). The V gene lost 2 bases and the J gene lost 0 bases, with 14 bases spanning the gap. This CDR3 has 16 amino acids. Germline CDR1 reads SGDLS; CDR2 reads YYNGEE. The CDR3 spells CASSVGGARSNYGYTF. In DNA form, the CDR3 reads TGTGCCAGCAGCGTCGGGGGGGCCCGTTCTAACTATGGCTACACCTTC.

The V call is TRBV28, the J call TRBJ2-7; no clear D gene. Germline V gene lookup returns CDR1 MDHEN and CDR2 SYDVKM. Trimming stripped 3 bases from V and 2 bases from J, with 17 bases between. The CDR3 totals 16 residues. The CDR3 sequence: CASSFLITIPTYEQYF. The CDR3 DNA sequence: TGTGCCAGCAGTTTTCTTATTACCATTCCCACCTACGAGCAGTACTTC.

As regards this clone: The sample carries other DNA sequences with the same CDR3. The chain recombines TRBV4-1 with TRBJ2-7, with 12 bases identical to TRBD2. The CDR3 is made up of 13 amino acids. V lost 6 bases and J lost 4; bases outside the gene matches: 1. Germline CDR1 is MGHRA and CDR2 is YSYEKL. DNA of the CDR3: TGCGCCAGCAGTCTAGCGGGAGGGTACGAGCAGTACTTC. Its protein product is CASSLAGGYEQYF.

This chain joins TRBV27 and TRBJ2-7, with unresolved D. Trimming cost V 8 bases and J 0 bases, with 17 bases left between them. The germline V gene has CDR1 MNHEY and CDR2 SMNVEV (reference sequence). The CDR3 consists of 15 residues. CDR3 in amino acids: CASQDSGRNSYEQYF. DNA for the CDR3: TGTGCCAGCCAGGATAGTGGTCGTAACTCCTACGAGCAGTACTTC.

This clone has just one count. V is TRBV9 and J is TRBJ2-5, with TRBD2 matching 8 bases. There are 15 residues in the CDR3. Germline CDR1 is SGDLS and CDR2 is YYNGEE. The trim removed 4 bases at V and 4 bases at J, leaving 9 bases unmatched. In DNA form, the CDR3 reads TGTGCCAGCAGCCCCGAGCGGGAGAGGGGAGAGACCCAGTACTTC. It encodes CASSPERERGETQYF.

The genes are TRBV6-5 and TRBJ2-3; 7 bases map to TRBD1. V lost 0 bases, J lost 6 bases, and 6 bases stayed unmatched. Germline V gene sequence: CDR1 MNHEY, CDR2 SVGAGI. This CDR3 region has 15 residues. CDR3 nucleotides: TGTGCCAGCAGTTACTCGAGGGGGCTCGGGGATACGCAGTATTTT. It specifies CASSYSRGLGDTQYF.

This clone was detected a few times. The rearrangement joins TRBV19 to TRBJ2-2, with D unclear. Germline lookup yields CDR1 LNHDA and CDR2 SQIVND (reference sequence). V was clipped by 2 bases and J by 3 bases, with 7 bases between them. The CDR3 extends over 14 amino acids. CDR3: CASSIRDHTGELFF. The CDR3 nucleotides read TGTGCCAGTAGTATAAGGGATCACACCGGGGAGCTGTTTTTT. The full variable domain, with the rest looked up from reference TRBV19 and TRBJ2-2, is DGGITQSPKYLFRKEGQNVTLSCEQNLNHDAMYWYRQDPGQGLRLIYYSQIVNDFQKGDIAEGYSVSREKKESFPLTVTSAQKNPTAFYLCASSIRDHTGELFFGEGSRLTVL.

This clone was recorded a few times. The CDR3 DNA reads TGTGCCAGCAGTTTTGTCCCACCAGGCCAGCCCCAGCATTTT. Its translation: CASSFVPPGQPQHF. This chain joins TRBV28 and TRBJ1-5; D unclear. V lost 3 bases and J lost 7, with 13 bases in between. There are 14 residues in the CDR3. From germline, CDR1 is MDHEN and CDR2 SYDVKM.

The rearrangement joins TRBV27 to TRBJ2-2; D is ambiguous. V lost 6 bases to trimming and J lost 5 bases, with 22 bases between them. From germline, CDR1 is MNHEY and CDR2 SMNVEV (reference sequence). The CDR3 consists of 17 residues. The CDR3 nucleotides read TGTGCCAGCAGCTCCCCGCTCGATGGTCCCGAGACCGGGGAGCTGTTTTTT. Protein: CASSSPLDGPETGELFF.